What follows are 11 T cell receptor beta chains derived from one specimen sequenced in a study of cytomegalovirus exposure and HLA in healthy donors. The PCR made use of 60 Vbeta and 13 Jbeta primers. The method was immunoSEQ multiplex PCR; TCRdb's version includes in-frame clones alone and lacks a portion of them. Of about 270,000 clones in the sample, 72% were seen once. The sequencing sample was made of PBMCs. Receptors originate from a female donor in good health and CMV-seronegative.

This rearrangement joins TRBV19 to TRBJ1-5, with D tentatively TRBD1 (5 bases). The CDR3 totals 15 residues. With 6 bases removed from V and 3 bases from J, the gap between germline ends came to 15 bases. Germline V gene sequence: CDR1 LNHDA, CDR2 SQIVND (reference sequence). The CDR3: CASSPAGGPNQPQHF. The CDR3 bases are TGTGCCAGTAGCCCCGCGGGGGGTCCCAATCAGCCCCAGCATTTT.

This clone occurred once. In nucleotides, the CDR3 is TGTGCCAGCAGCAATTTACAGGGGATGGCAACTAATGAAAAACTGTTTTTT. Protein sequence: CASSNLQGMATNEKLFF. The rearrangement uses TRBV21-1 and TRBJ1-4; TRBD1, the table's D call, was not compared with the DNA. TRBV21-1 is a listed pseudogene. The CDR3 totals 17 residues.

V is TRBV7-8 and J is TRBJ1-1; D not resolved. In germline, CDR1 is SGHVS, CDR2 FQNEAQ. The CDR3 length is 14 residues. V lost 1 base and J 3 bases, leaving 9 bases between the germline ends. The CDR3 DNA is TGTGCCAGCAGCTTAGATCCGGGGTACACTGAAGCTTTCTTT. This gives the protein CASSLDPGYTEAFF.

The chain employs TRBV5-1 and TRBJ2-7; possibly TRBD2 for D (5 bases). Germline V gene sequence: CDR1 SGHRS, CDR2 YFSETQ. Trimming pared 5 bases from V and 0 bases from J, leaving 12 bases between. This CDR3 contains 14 residues. CDR3 region: CASRTLAGSYEQYF. Written as DNA, the CDR3 is TGCGCCAGCAGAACCCTAGCCGGCTCCTACGAGCAGTACTTC. Supplemented by reference TRBV5-1 and TRBJ2-7, the full variable domain reads KAGVTQTPRYLIKTRGQQVTLSCSPISGHRSVSWYQQTPGQGLQFLFEYFSETQRNKGNFPGRFSGRQFSNSRSEMNVSTLELGDSALYLCASRTLAGSYEQYFGPGTRLTVT.

This clone has a handful of counts. The chain is built from TRBV19 and TRBJ1-1; tentative D call: TRBD1 (6 bases). Germline V CDR1 and CDR2: LNHDA, SQIVND (reference sequence). The CDR3 spans 16 residues. V lost 7 bases and J lost 1, with 19 bases in between. CDR3 coding DNA: TGTGCCAGTACCCTACAGGGTGGCAGGAGGAACACTGAAGCTTTCTTT. This translates into CASTLQGGRRNTEAFF.

The gene calls are TRBV19 and TRBJ1-2; D possibly corresponds to TRBD1 (5 bases). The CDR3 extends over 12 amino acids. V lost 5 bases to trimming and J lost 8 bases, with 12 bases between them. Germline loops: CDR1 LNHDA, CDR2 SQIVND (reference sequence). CDR3 bases: TGTGCCAGTAGTGATTGGGGCGAGGGCTACACCTTC. It encodes CASSDWGEGYTF.

The CDR3 DNA reads as TGTGCCAGCCGCAGATCCGATACGCAGTATTTT. Translation gives CASRRSDTQYF. This chain links TRBV28 with TRBJ2-3; no definite D call. This CDR3 is built from 11 residues. Germline CDR1 and CDR2: MDHEN and SYDVKM. The V and J ends lost 8 bases and 6 bases respectively, with 9 bases between them.

The CDR3 protein is CASSYDWLAGNTIYF. The CDR3 coding sequence is TGTGCCAGCAGTTACGACTGGCTAGCGGGAAACACCATATATTTT. This sequence joins TRBV6-5 and TRBJ1-3; no definite D call. Trimming pared 2 bases from V and 4 bases from J, leaving 12 bases between. Looked up from germline, CDR1 is MNHEY and CDR2 is SVGAGI. This CDR3 comprises 15 residues.

The J gene is TRBJ2-2, the V gene TRBV18, with 9 bases fitting TRBD2. V gave up 2 bases and J gave up 1 base; unmatched junction bases: 5. The germline V gene has CDR1 KGHSH and CDR2 LQKENI. The CDR3 runs to 17 residues. The CDR3 sequence is CASSPLLLAGNTGELFF. CDR3 coding DNA: TGTGCCAGCTCACCATTACTACTAGCGGGGAACACCGGGGAGCTGTTTTTT.

The V call is TRBV25-1, the J call TRBJ2-2; 8 bases map to TRBD2. There are 16 residues in the CDR3. The junction had 7 bases not matched to a gene; V was cut back by 6 bases and J by 1 base. CDR1 MGHDK and CDR2 SYGVNS come from the germline V gene. The CDR3 coding sequence is TGTGCCAGCAGCGCTCTAGCGGGCAAGAACACCGGGGAGCTGTTTTTT. This gives the protein CASSALAGKNTGELFF.

The chain combines TRBV7-9 with TRBJ2-3; possible D gene TRBD1, 5 bases. Trimming took off 5 bases at V and 4 bases at J, with 13 bases between the two ends. Germline V CDR1 and CDR2: SEHNR, FQNEAQ (reference sequence). The CDR3 totals 14 residues. Written as DNA, the CDR3 is TGTGCCAGCAGCCTGCCTTTGGGGCCAGATACGCAGTATTTT. It yields the protein CASSLPLGPDTQYF. Full variable domain (outside the CDR3, taken from reference TRBV7-9 and TRBJ2-3): DTGVSQNPRHKITKRGQNVTFRCDPISEHNRLYWYRQTLGQGPEFLTYFQNEAQLEKSRLLSDRFSAERPKGSFSTLEIQRTEQGDSAMYLCASSLPLGPDTQYFGPGTRLTVL.